Following are 15 T cell receptor beta chains from one sample sequenced in a study of T cell responses to AZD1222 COVID-19 vaccine. Assay: immunoSEQ multiplex PCR; the TCRdb copy retains only in-frame clones and omits some. The sample has some 120,000 clones, 87% seen once. The starting material was peripheral blood, obtained on day 0 of AZD1222 vaccination. These receptors were collected from an adult in good health.

This clone was seen only once. The gene calls are TRBV25-1 and TRBJ2-3; tentative D call: TRBD1 (6 bases). Trimming cost V 3 bases and J 1 base, with 17 bases left between them. Germline V gives CDR1 MGHDK, CDR2 SYGVNS. This CDR3 has 17 residues. The DNA for the CDR3 is TGTGCCAGCAGTGAGTCGACAGGAGGATCTGGCACAGATACGCAGTATTTT. Translation: CASSESTGGSGTDTQYF.

The gene calls are TRBV7-5 and TRBJ1-5; the table calls TRBD1, which could not be checked here. TRBV7-5 is described as a pseudogene. CDR3 size: 15 residues. In nucleotides, the CDR3 is TGTGTCAGAAGCTTAGTTTCCCCAAGCAATCAGCCCCAGCATTTT. Its protein product is CVRSLVSPSNQPQHF.

The chain uses TRBV19 and TRBJ2-3, with 7 bases that match TRBD2. CDR1 is LNHDA and CDR2 is SQIVND in the germline V gene (reference sequence). The length of the CDR3 is 16 residues. Germline trimming cut 6 bases from V and 4 bases from J; bases unmatched to any gene: 13. CDR3 sequence: CASSTPEASGADTQYF. CDR3 coding DNA: TGTGCCAGTAGCACTCCCGAGGCTAGCGGCGCAGATACGCAGTATTTT.

This sequence joins TRBV6-5 and TRBJ2-1, with D perhaps TRBD1 or TRBD2 (6 bases each). The ends were cut back, 7 bases at V and 15 bases at J, with 19 bases in the middle. The CDR3 consists of 12 residues. The germline gives CDR1 MNHEY, CDR2 SVGAGI. The CDR3 spells CASTLGGGGRFF. The CDR3 bases are TGTGCCAGCACCCTGGGGGGCGGTGGTCGGTTCTTC.

This chain joins TRBV6-2 or TRBV6-3 and TRBJ1-5; a weak D match, TRBD1 (5 bases). Germline loops: CDR1 MNHEY, CDR2 SVGEGT. Deletions cut 5 bases from V and 7 bases from J, with 18 bases between. This CDR3 is 15 amino acids long. CDR3 amino acids: CASSPRASQGQPQHF. The CDR3 DNA is TGTGCCAGCAGTCCCAGGGCCTCTCAGGGACAGCCCCAGCATTTT.

This rearrangement joins TRBV4-2 to TRBJ2-3, with D tentatively TRBD1 or TRBD2 (5 bases each). Germline lookup yields CDR1 LGHNA and CDR2 YNFKEQ. Trimming cost V 3 bases and J 6 bases, with 13 bases left between them. This CDR3 region has 14 residues. The CDR3, as DNA: TGTGCCAGCAGCCACGGTAGTGAGGGGGATACGCAGTATTTT. It translates to CASSHGSEGDTQYF.

This clone has only a few counts. The rearrangement uses TRBV4-2 and TRBJ1-2, with D maybe TRBD1 (6 bases). The length of the CDR3 is 14 residues. Germline V gene sequence: CDR1 LGHNA, CDR2 YNFKEQ. V lost 2 bases and J 8 bases, leaving 15 bases between the germline ends. The CDR3 DNA reads as TGTGCCAGCAGCCAATCGCGGGGGGCGCGGGGCTACACCTTC. Protein: CASSQSRGARGYTF.

The genes are TRBV2 and TRBJ2-7; TRBD1 might be the D (5 bases). There are 12 residues in the CDR3. Trimming shortened V by 6 bases and J by 7 bases, and 13 bases separated the two germline ends. From germline, CDR1 is SNHLY and CDR2 FYNNEI. Written as DNA, the CDR3 is TGTGCCAGCAGCCCCACAGGAAGGGAGCAGTACTTC. It translates to CASSPTGREQYF.

J is TRBJ2-7 and V is TRBV7-6; D is possibly TRBD2 (5 bases). CDR1 and CDR2 (germline): SGHVS, FNYEAQ. The V end was cut by 5 bases, the J end by 4 bases, with 9 bases between. The CDR3 extends over 12 amino acids. The chain's CDR3 is CASSPGGYEQYF. The CDR3 DNA is TGTGCCAGCAGCCCCGGAGGTTACGAGCAGTACTTC. The complete variable domain, with remaining parts taken from reference TRBV7-6 and TRBJ2-7, reads GAGVSQSPRYKVTKRGQDVALRCDPISGHVSLYWYRQALGQGPEFLTYFNYEAQQDKSGLPNDRFSAERPEGSISTLTIQRTEQRDSAMYRCASSPGGYEQYFGPGTRLTVT.

The rearrangement links TRBV19 to TRBJ1-1, with 7 nucleotides matching TRBD1. CDR1 is LNHDA, CDR2 SQIVND, per germline (reference sequence). Trimming cost V 3 bases and J 1 base; bases outside gene matches: 2. The CDR3 has 14 amino acids. CDR3 sequence reads: CASSMGQRNTEAFF. In DNA, the CDR3 is TGTGCCAGTAGTATGGGACAGAGGAACACTGAAGCTTTCTTT.

The chain is built from TRBV30 and TRBJ1-1, with 7 nucleotides matching TRBD1. The germline gives CDR1 GTSNPN, CDR2 SVGIG (reference sequence). The V gene end was trimmed by 3 bases and the J gene end by 0 bases; junction bases not matched to a gene: 1. The CDR3 sequence is 13 residues long. CDR3 amino acids: CAWRTGMNTEAFF. The CDR3 nucleotides read TGTGCCTGGAGGACAGGGATGAACACTGAAGCTTTCTTT.

The chain links TRBV5-1 to TRBJ2-7, with a tentative D call TRBD1 (6 bases). The V end was cut by 4 bases, the J end by 2 bases, with 10 bases between. This CDR3 comprises 13 residues. Germline lookup yields CDR1 SGHRS and CDR2 YFSETQ. CDR3 bases: TGCGCCAGCAGCCTCCGGACAGCCTACGAGCAGTACTTC. It encodes CASSLRTAYEQYF. The variable domain in full, completed from reference TRBV5-1 and TRBJ2-7, reads KAGVTQTPRYLIKTRGQQVTLSCSPISGHRSVSWYQQTPGQGLQFLFEYFSETQRNKGNFPGRFSGRQFSNSRSEMNVSTLELGDSALYLCASSLRTAYEQYFGPGTRLTVT.

CDR3 amino acids: CASGEGLNQPQHF. The CDR3 DNA reads TGTGCCAGCGGGGAGGGGCTCAATCAGCCCCAGCATTTT. This chain joins TRBV3-1 (or the pseudogene TRBV3-2) and TRBJ1-5; D may be TRBD1 (5 bases). This CDR3 comprises 13 residues. CDR1 is LGHDT and CDR2 is YNNKEL in the germline V gene (reference sequence). Trimming stripped 8 bases from V and 3 bases from J, with 11 bases between.

The gene calls are TRBV10-3 and TRBJ1-1; 7 bases match TRBD1. The germline V gene has CDR1 ENHRY and CDR2 SYGVKD. CDR3 size: 13 residues. Germline trimming cut 10 bases from V and 3 bases from J; bases unmatched to any gene: 8. For the CDR3, the DNA is TGTGCCACCTGCTACACAGGGGACACTGAAGCTTTCTTT. Protein product: CATCYTGDTEAFF.

The rearrangement links TRBV4-1 to TRBJ2-7; 8 bases line up with TRBD2. The CDR3 loop spans 15 amino acids. Trimming took 0 bases from V and 3 from J; bases not matched to a gene: 4. Germline-derived CDR1 and CDR2 are MGHRA and YSYEKL. CDR3: CASSQDFAGGYEQYF. In DNA form, the CDR3 reads TGCGCCAGCAGCCAAGATTTCGCGGGGGGCTACGAGCAGTACTTC.